The clone carrying this T cell receptor (beta chain) was found once. Germline CDR1 is SGDLS and CDR2 is YYNGEE. This CDR3 contains 15 residues. V was clipped by 3 bases and J by 0 bases; unmatched bases: 5. Original processing methods: Reference gene primer amplification in the assay estimated nucleated cell counts. Repertoires were generated with immunoSEQ multiplex PCR, while TCRdb's copy carries only in-frame clones and drops some. V and J calls and clone size are those listed in that table; D and trimming were worked out from the DNA. This sample has around 210,000 clones, with about 82% found just once. These data belong to a study of blood T cell repertoires in COVID-19. Study summary: The United States, Italy and Spain were the sources of the acute and convalescent COVID-19 samples.

Seattle patient enrollment occurred during active infection, with longitudinal follow-up thereafter. V is TRBV9 and J is TRBJ1-1, with 7 bases aligning to TRBD1. The sample taken for sequencing was peripheral blood. The origin of this receptor is a middle-aged man with COVID-19, enrolled during active disease. CDR3 DNA: TGTGCCAGCAGCGGGGGGACAGAAATGAACACTGAAGCTTTCTTT. It translates to CASSGGTEMNTEAFF.